The 32 T cell receptor beta chains reported below all come from one sample, sequenced in a study of T cells in Graves' hyperthyroidism and ophthalmopathy. Amplification of TCR beta CDR3 regions used RNA as the template. HTBI primers were the set used in a first-round RT-PCR of the TCR CDR3. TCRdb reanalysed the multiplex PCR reads using MiXCR and keeps one entry per CDR3 protein. The sample carries approximately 400,000 distinct CDR3 sequences, 25% recorded once. Material for sequencing was blood. The receptors were sampled from a man aged 45 to 65 with Graves' hyperthyroidism.

This clonotype was picked up a small number of times. This rearrangement joins TRBV19 to TRBJ1-2, with TRBD1 as a possible D gene (5 bases). The V gene lost 5 bases and the J gene lost 8 bases, with 15 bases spanning the gap. This CDR3 has 13 residues. Germline V CDR1 and CDR2: LNHDA, SQIVND (reference sequence). For the CDR3, the DNA is TGTGCCAGTAGTGCTACAGGAAATTTCGGCTACACCTTC. Its protein product is CASSATGNFGYTF.

V is TRBV24-1 and J is TRBJ2-7; D assignment may be TRBD1 or TRBD2 (5 bases each). The CDR3 has 17 residues. Germline CDR1 KGHDR, CDR2 SFDVKD. Between the trimmed V and J ends, which lost 2 bases and 3 bases, there was a span of 19 bases. CDR3 in amino acids: CATSDSRPGRDHYEQYF. In nucleotides, the CDR3 is TGTGCCACCAGTGATTCGCGACCGGGACGGGACCACTACGAGCAGTACTTC.

A remark on this clonotype: One junction end does not reproduce the germline sequence, and a read error may be involved. J is TRBJ2-5 and V is TRBV7-7, with a possible D match to TRBD1 (6 bases). The CDR3 totals 15 residues. CDR1 is SSHAT and CDR2 is FNYEAQ in the germline V gene (reference sequence). CDR3 amino acids: CASSPSWGPGETQYF. CDR3 sequence (DNA): TGTGCTAGCAGCCCAAGCTGGGGGCCGGGGGAGACCCAGTACTTC.

This clonotype showed up just a few times. The CDR3 DNA sequence: TGTGCCAGCAGCTTAGGTCTGGGAGTCGACAAAAACATTCAGTACTTC. Translated, it gives CASSLGLGVDKNIQYF. The genes are TRBV7-9 and TRBJ2-4, with a possible D match to TRBD2 (5 bases). This CDR3 has 16 amino acids. Trimming cost V 1 base and J 3 bases, with 13 bases left between them. Germline V CDR1 and CDR2: SEHNR, FQNEAQ (reference sequence).

This clonotype was counted many times. V and J are TRBV11-2 and TRBJ2-3, with 8 bases fitting TRBD2. This CDR3 has 17 residues. V lost 2 bases, J lost 4 bases, and 11 bases stayed unmatched. Germline CDR1 reads SGHAT; CDR2 reads FQNNGV. The CDR3 loop is CASSLRMGAGVADTQYF. The CDR3 bases are TGTGCCAGCAGCTTAAGAATGGGAGCGGGAGTCGCAGATACGCAGTATTTT.

In its sample, this clonotype was seen a few times. This chain connects TRBV27 to TRBJ2-7; TRBD1 might be the D (6 bases). Per germline, CDR1 MNHEY and CDR2 SMNVEV (reference sequence). Trimming shortened V by 2 bases and J by 3 bases, and 11 bases separated the two germline ends. The CDR3 loop spans 14 amino acids. The CDR3 spells CASSLMDSHYEQYF. CDR3 nucleotide sequence: TGTGCCAGCAGTTTAATGGACAGCCACTACGAGCAGTACTTC.

This clonotype has at least ten counts. J is TRBJ2-3 and V is TRBV7-9; tentatively, D is TRBD2 (5 bases). The CDR3 covers 12 residues. Germline lookup yields CDR1 SEHNR and CDR2 FQNEAQ (reference sequence). V lost 3 bases and J 6 bases, leaving 7 bases between the germline ends. CDR3: CASSFTGDTQYF. The CDR3, as DNA: TGTGCCAGCAGCTTTACGGGGGATACGCAGTATTTT.

The chain employs TRBV3-1 and TRBJ2-3; 13 bases match TRBD2. Trimming took 3 bases from V and 8 from J; bases not matched to a gene: 14. Germline V lookup: CDR1 LGHDT, CDR2 YNNKEL (reference sequence). This CDR3 comprises 18 residues. The CDR3 protein is CASSQGFKPGLAGITQYF. The DNA for the CDR3 is TGTGCCAGCAGCCAGGGCTTCAAACCGGGACTAGCGGGAATTACGCAGTATTTT.

This clonotype occurred many times. The gene calls are TRBV11-2 and TRBJ1-5; TRBD1 is a possible D gene (5 bases). CDR1 SGHAT and CDR2 FQNNGV come from the germline V gene. CDR3 length: 14 amino acids. Trimming left V 1 base short and J 7 bases short, with 11 bases between. The CDR3 reads CASSLGGKGQPQHF. The CDR3 nucleotides are TGTGCCAGCAGCTTAGGCGGAAAGGGGCAGCCCCAGCATTTT. The complete variable domain, with remaining parts taken from reference TRBV11-2 and TRBJ1-5, reads EAGVAQSPRYKIIEKRQSVAFWCNPISGHATLYWYQQILGQGPKLLIQFQNNGVVDDSQLPKDRFSAERLKGVDSTLKIQPAKLEDSAVYLCASSLGGKGQPQHFGDGTRLSIL.

This sequence joins TRBV2 and TRBJ2-5; 9 bases map to TRBD1. V dropped 5 bases and J dropped 0; count of bases not matched to a gene: 7. In germline, CDR1 is SNHLY, CDR2 FYNNEI. The CDR3 spans 16 residues. CDR3 bases: TGTGCCAGCAGTTCGGAAGGGACAGGGCACCAAGAGACCCAGTACTTC. It codes for CASSSEGTGHQETQYF.

V gene TRBV30 combines with J gene TRBJ1-1, with TRBD1 identical over 7 bases. The V segment lost 2 bases and the J segment 2 bases; nucleotides outside the gene matches: 2. The CDR3 runs to 13 residues. In germline, CDR1 is GTSNPN, CDR2 SVGIG (reference sequence). CDR3 DNA sequence: TGTGCCTGGAGTAGGACAGGTAACACTGAAGCTTTCTTT. It encodes CAWSRTGNTEAFF.

This clonotype was recorded once. The chain links TRBV20-1 to TRBJ2-1, with 9 bases matching TRBD2. Germline trimming cut 3 bases from V and 4 bases from J; bases unmatched to any gene: 7. The V gene's germline CDR1 is DFQATT and CDR2 SNEGSKA (reference sequence). The CDR3 has 15 amino acids. The CDR3: CSARSASGKYNEQFF. As DNA, the CDR3 is TGCAGTGCTAGGTCAGCTAGCGGGAAATACAATGAGCAGTTCTTC.

This clonotype has ten or more counts. The rearrangement uses TRBV20-1 and TRBJ2-7; TRBD2 matches at 7 bases. V dropped 0 bases and J dropped 4; count of bases not matched to a gene: 9. CDR3 length: 15 residues. Germline-derived CDR1 and CDR2 are DFQATT and SNEGSKA (reference sequence). The CDR3 sequence: CSARDRGGSWYEQYF. CDR3 nucleotides: TGCAGTGCTAGAGATCGAGGCGGGAGCTGGTACGAGCAGTACTTC.

This clonotype was seen many times. The gene calls are TRBV5-1 and TRBJ2-7; 8 nucleotides align to TRBD1. CDR3 length equals 16 residues. The germline CDR1 and CDR2 sequences are SGHRS and YFSETQ. J was trimmed by 3 bases and V by 0 bases; bases with no gene match: 8. CDR3 bases: TGCGCCAGCAGCTTGGCCCTGACAGGGGCGGACTACGAGCAGTACTTC. Its translation is CASSLALTGADYEQYF.

CDR3 protein: CSATRAGLNEQFF. CDR3 bases: TGCAGTGCAACGAGAGCGGGCCTCAATGAGCAGTTCTTC. V and J are TRBV20-1 and TRBJ2-1; D might be TRBD2 (6 bases). This CDR3 has 13 amino acids. The germline V and J ends were trimmed by 6 bases and 6 bases, with 15 bases remaining between them. Germline V gene data show CDR1 as DFQATT and CDR2 as SNEGSKA (reference sequence).

This chain uses TRBV3-1 with TRBJ2-5, with 9 bases fitting TRBD1. Trimming took 7 bases from V and 4 from J; bases not matched to a gene: 4. CDR1 is LGHDT, CDR2 YNNKEL, per germline (reference sequence). This CDR3 contains 13 residues. The CDR3 sequence is CASTRTGAETQYF. CDR3 nucleotide sequence: TGTGCCAGCACCCGGACAGGGGCAGAGACCCAGTACTTC.

This clonotype turned up a few times. The CDR3 sequence is CASSEGGGGYTF. The CDR3 DNA is TGTGCCAGCAGTGAAGGGGGCGGTGGCTACACCTTC. The rearrangement links TRBV2 to TRBJ1-2; D possibly corresponds to TRBD1 (5 bases). Germline assignment: CDR1 SNHLY and CDR2 FYNNEI. The CDR3 has 12 amino acids. V lost 1 base and J lost 7, with 7 bases in between.

This clonotype was counted between two and nine times. The chain joins TRBV19 to TRBJ2-7, with 10 bases aligning to TRBD2. The CDR3 runs 15 residues. V gave up 3 bases and J gave up 5 bases; unmatched junction bases: 7. Germline CDR1 is LNHDA and CDR2 is SQIVND (reference sequence). The CDR3 sequence: CASSILAGAFNEQYF. The CDR3, as DNA: TGTGCCAGTAGTATCCTAGCGGGAGCCTTTAACGAGCAGTACTTC.

A few counts support this clonotype. The rearrangement joins TRBV20-1 to TRBJ1-5, with TRBD1 identical over 7 bases. Germline V lookup: CDR1 DFQATT, CDR2 SNEGSKA (reference sequence). The trim removed 3 bases at V and 5 bases at J, leaving 4 bases unmatched. This CDR3 is built from 13 residues. Written as DNA, the CDR3 is TGCAGTGCTAGGAAAGGGGGCGATCAGCCCCAGCATTTT. Amino acid sequence: CSARKGGDQPQHF.

This clonotype has more than one count but fewer than ten. The CDR3 DNA sequence: TGCAGCGTGACCTCACAGGGGTCCTCCTACGAGCAGTACTTC. It translates to CSVTSQGSSYEQYF. The chain carries TRBV29-1 and TRBJ2-7; 7 bases are shared with TRBD1. Germline CDR1 is SQVTM and CDR2 is ANQGSEA. The CDR3 has 14 residues. Trimming took 6 bases from V and 0 from J; bases not matched to a gene: 8.

This clonotype was picked up one time. V usage is TRBV27 and J usage is TRBJ2-7; D possibly uses TRBD1 or TRBD2 (5 bases each). The germline V gene has CDR1 MNHEY and CDR2 SMNVEV (reference sequence). The CDR3 sequence is 12 residues long. V dropped 6 bases and J dropped 5 bases, with 11 bases sitting between them. The CDR3 region has the DNA TGTGCCAGCAGCGAGGTGGGACACGAGCAGTACTTC. Its protein product is CASSEVGHEQYF.

This clonotype has ten or more counts. The genes are TRBV11-3 and TRBJ2-7; 7 positions agree with TRBD1. Looked up from germline, CDR1 is SGHNT and CDR2 is YENEEA. The CDR3 length is 13 residues. The ends lost 5 bases at V and 7 bases at J; junction bases unmatched: 8. CDR3 in DNA: TGTGCCAGCAGCCCAACAGGGGTGGGGGAGCAGTACTTC. Amino acid sequence: CASSPTGVGEQYF.

This clonotype was counted only a few times. CDR3 nucleotides: TGTGCCAGCAGTGAAACCAGGGCTTACGAGCAGTACTTC. Its protein is CASSETRAYEQYF. The rearrangement links TRBV6-1 to TRBJ2-7; tentatively, D is TRBD1 (5 bases). The germline V gene encodes CDR1 MNHNS and CDR2 SASEGT. The length of the CDR3 is 13 residues. With 2 bases removed from V and 4 bases from J, the gap between germline ends came to 9 bases.

This clonotype came up many times. The chain employs TRBV28 and TRBJ2-7, with 9 bases identical to TRBD1. J was trimmed by 2 bases and V by 6 bases; bases with no gene match: 11. This CDR3 region has 16 residues. The V gene's germline CDR1 is MDHEN and CDR2 SYDVKM. CDR3 loop: CASRTDRGSQPYEQYF. In DNA, the CDR3 is TGTGCCAGCAGAACCGACAGGGGGTCTCAACCCTACGAGCAGTACTTC. The whole variable domain, filled in from reference TRBV28 and TRBJ2-7, reads DVKVTQSSRYLVKRTGEKVFLECVQDMDHENMFWYRQDPGLGLRLIYFSYDVKMKEKGDIPEGYSVSREKKERFSLILESASTNQTSMYLCASRTDRGSQPYEQYFGPGTRLTVT.

This clonotype was counted many times. This chain uses TRBV29-1 with TRBJ1-1; weak D call: TRBD1 (6 bases). The CDR3 consists of 15 residues. Germline CDR1 and CDR2: SQVTM and ANQGSEA. V was clipped by 6 bases and J by 0 bases, with 17 bases between them. CDR3 sequence (DNA): TGCAGCGTCCTCGAGGGGGGGGCGATGAACACTGAAGCTTTCTTT. It yields the protein CSVLEGGAMNTEAFF.

This sequence joins TRBV25-1 and TRBJ2-1, with D uncertain. Germline V gene data show CDR1 as MGHDK and CDR2 as SYGVNS. V gave up 1 base and J gave up 1 base, with 11 bases separating them. This CDR3 is 16 amino acids long. This CDR3 is CASSEWYSGSYNEQFF. Written as DNA, the CDR3 is TGTGCCAGCAGTGAATGGTACAGTGGGTCCTACAATGAGCAGTTCTTC.

The rearrangement links TRBV10-3 to TRBJ2-1; D uncertain. Germline values: CDR1 ENHRY, CDR2 SYGVKD. Trimming left V 2 bases short and J 8 bases short, with 7 bases between. The CDR3 extends over 12 amino acids. The CDR3 DNA reads as TGTGCCATCAGTGAGACCGACGATGAGCAGTTCTTC. It yields the protein CAISETDDEQFF.

The chain links TRBV18 to TRBJ2-2, with TRBD2 matching 7 bases. The CDR3 loop spans 16 amino acids. The J segment lost 3 bases and the V segment lost 4 bases, leaving 8 bases of the junction unmatched. The germline CDR1 and CDR2 sequences are KGHSH and LQKENI. The CDR3 coding sequence is TGTGCCAGCTCACGACTTCTAGCGGAGTACACCGGGGAGCTGTTTTTT. Translating gives CASSRLLAEYTGELFF. The entire variable domain, with the rest obtained from reference TRBV18 and TRBJ2-2, is as follows: NAGVMQNPRHLVRRRGQEARLRCSPMKGHSHVYWYRQLPEEGLKFMVYLQKENIIDESGMPKERFSAEFPKEGPSILRIQQVVRGDSAAYFCASSRLLAEYTGELFFGEGSRLTVL.

As DNA, the CDR3 is TGTGCCAGCAGACCGACAGGCCCTAATGAAAAACTGTTTTTT. Residues: CASRPTGPNEKLFF. V usage is TRBV12-3 or TRBV12-4 and J usage is TRBJ1-4, with D possibly matching TRBD1 (6 bases). The CDR3 is 14 amino acids. The germline V and J ends were trimmed by 6 bases and 3 bases, with 11 bases remaining between them.

This clonotype was observed at least ten times. The chain combines TRBV11-3 with TRBJ2-7; D possibly corresponds to TRBD1 (5 bases). The CDR3 runs 16 residues. Trimming shortened V by 3 bases and J by 3 bases, and 18 bases separated the two germline ends. Per germline, CDR1 SGHNT and CDR2 YENEEA. CDR3 nucleotide sequence: TGTGCCAGCAGCTTGGGTCGGACAATGGAATTCTACGAGCAGTACTTC. Translating it yields CASSLGRTMEFYEQYF.

This chain uses TRBV24-1 with TRBJ1-1, with TRBD1 identical over 9 bases. The CDR3 consists of 16 residues. Looked up from germline, CDR1 is KGHDR and CDR2 is SFDVKD. With V trimmed by 3 bases and J by 1 base, 5 bases remained unmatched. CDR3 sequence: CATSDGQGQANTEAFF. The DNA for the CDR3 is TGTGCCACCAGTGATGGACAGGGGCAGGCGAACACTGAAGCTTTCTTT.

The genes are TRBV27 and TRBJ2-3, with 10 bases lining up with TRBD2. The CDR3 has 17 amino acids. After removal of 6 bases from V and 3 bases from J, the junction contained 12 bases not matched to a gene. Germline values: CDR1 MNHEY, CDR2 SMNVEV (reference sequence). The CDR3 coding sequence is TGTGCCAGCAGCTCAGGGACTGCTAGCGGGAGAACAGATACGCAGTATTTT. Translating gives CASSSGTASGRTDTQYF.